This TCR beta chain came from a study of blood T cell repertoires in COVID-19. This clone showed up many times. Those enrolled in Seattle joined during active infection and were followed longitudinally afterward. Sequenced by immunoSEQ multiplex PCR; TCRdb stores in-frame clones only, minus some. Among over 70,000 clones listed, 60% to 80% were seen once. Material: peripheral blood. This receptor was obtained from a man in his 70s with COVID-19, enrolled during active disease.

The DNA of the CDR3 is TGTGCCAGCAGCTTTCGGACTCAGGCCAATGAGCAGTTCTTC. Translation gives CASSFRTQANEQFF. V usage is TRBV5-4 and J usage is TRBJ2-1; D might be TRBD2 (5 bases). CDR1 and CDR2 from the germline V gene are SGHNT and YYREEE (reference sequence). The V and J ends lost 2 bases and 6 bases respectively, with 12 bases between them. The CDR3 is made up of 14 amino acids.